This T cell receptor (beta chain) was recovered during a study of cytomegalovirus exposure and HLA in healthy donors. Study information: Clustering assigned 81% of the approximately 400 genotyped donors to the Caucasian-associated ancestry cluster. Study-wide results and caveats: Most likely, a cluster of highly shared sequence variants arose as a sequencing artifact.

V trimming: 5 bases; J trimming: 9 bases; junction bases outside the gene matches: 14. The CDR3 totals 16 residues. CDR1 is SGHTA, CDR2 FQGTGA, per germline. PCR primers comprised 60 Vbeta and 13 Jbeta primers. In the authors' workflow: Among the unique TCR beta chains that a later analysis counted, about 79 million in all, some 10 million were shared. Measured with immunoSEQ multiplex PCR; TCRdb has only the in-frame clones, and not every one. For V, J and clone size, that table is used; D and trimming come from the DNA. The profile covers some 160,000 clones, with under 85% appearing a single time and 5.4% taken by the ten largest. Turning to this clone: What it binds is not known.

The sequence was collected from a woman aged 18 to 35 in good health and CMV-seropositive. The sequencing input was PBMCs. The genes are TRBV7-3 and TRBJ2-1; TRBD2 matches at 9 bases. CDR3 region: CASSKIPGTSLSEQFF. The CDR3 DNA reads TGTGCCAGCAGCAAGATTCCCGGGACTAGCTTGAGTGAGCAGTTCTTC.